This TCR beta chain was identified in a study of immune evolution from preneoplasia to lung adenocarcinoma. Broader study findings: Top clone share appeared to fall from AAH through AIS, MIA, adenocarcinoma. Later-stage lesions appeared to have more T cells, more diversity, less clonality.

Turning to this clone: The antigen remains unidentified.

Premalignant or tumor cells were enriched by macro-dissection after pathologic assessment. Some clones are missing from TCRdb's copy, which holds only in-frame ones; the method was immunoSEQ multiplex PCR. The table lists roughly 40,000 clones, roughly 68% of them singletons. The V end lost 4 bases, the J end lost 10 bases, and 16 bases lay between the germline ends. The CDR3 totals 13 residues. CDR1 and CDR2 (germline): SGHTA, FQGNSA. The origin of this receptor is a person aged 55 to 75 with lung adenocarcinoma. The sequencing sample was made of FFPE invasive lung adenocarcinoma tissue. The genes are TRBV7-2 and TRBJ1-1; D is possibly TRBD1 (6 bases). The DNA for the CDR3 is TGTGCCAGCAGCTCCTATCTGGACAGCGGAGCTTTCTTT. Amino acid sequence: CASSSYLDSGAFF.